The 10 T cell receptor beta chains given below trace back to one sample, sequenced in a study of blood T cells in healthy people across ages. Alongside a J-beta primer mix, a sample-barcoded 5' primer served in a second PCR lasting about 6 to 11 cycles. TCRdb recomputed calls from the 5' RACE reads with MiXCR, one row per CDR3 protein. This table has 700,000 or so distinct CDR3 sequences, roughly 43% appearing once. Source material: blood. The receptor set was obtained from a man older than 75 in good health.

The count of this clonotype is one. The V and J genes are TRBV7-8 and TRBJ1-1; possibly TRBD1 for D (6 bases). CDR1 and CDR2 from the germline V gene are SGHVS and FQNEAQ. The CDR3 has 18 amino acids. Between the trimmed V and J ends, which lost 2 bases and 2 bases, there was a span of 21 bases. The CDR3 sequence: CASSLIYSLGTLNTEAFF. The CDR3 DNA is TGTGCCAGCAGCTTAATTTACTCTCTTGGGACATTAAACACTGAAGCTTTCTTT.

Here the CDR3 DNA reads TGCAGCGTTGATCCCCTAGGCGGGAACACCGGGGAGCTGTTTTTT. Its protein is CSVDPLGGNTGELFF. The chain is built from TRBV29-1 and TRBJ2-2; no clear D. Germline V gives CDR1 SQVTM, CDR2 ANQGSEA. The CDR3 contains 15 residues. Trimming cost V 3 bases and J 1 base, with 12 bases left between them.

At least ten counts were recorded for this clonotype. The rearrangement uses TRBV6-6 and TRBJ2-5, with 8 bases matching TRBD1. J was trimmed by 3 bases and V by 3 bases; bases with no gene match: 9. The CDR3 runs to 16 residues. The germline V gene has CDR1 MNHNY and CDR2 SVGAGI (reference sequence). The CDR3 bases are TGTGCCAGCAGTTATGGACAGGGAAGAGGGGAAGAGACCCAGTACTTC. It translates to CASSYGQGRGEETQYF.

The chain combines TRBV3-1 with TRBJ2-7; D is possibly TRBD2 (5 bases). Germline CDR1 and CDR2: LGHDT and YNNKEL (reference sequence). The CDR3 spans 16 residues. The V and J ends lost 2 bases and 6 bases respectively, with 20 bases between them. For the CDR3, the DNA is TGTGCCAGCAGCCAATTTGTGGCTAGCAGGAGGAGCGAGCAGTACTTC. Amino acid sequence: CASSQFVASRRSEQYF.

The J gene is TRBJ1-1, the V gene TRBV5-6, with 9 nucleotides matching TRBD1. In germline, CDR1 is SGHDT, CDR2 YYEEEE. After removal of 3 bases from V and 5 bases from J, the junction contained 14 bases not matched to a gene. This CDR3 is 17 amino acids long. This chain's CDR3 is CASSSGDDRGRSTEAFF. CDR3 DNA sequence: TGTGCCAGCAGCTCCGGAGACGACAGGGGGAGATCTACTGAAGCTTTCTTT.

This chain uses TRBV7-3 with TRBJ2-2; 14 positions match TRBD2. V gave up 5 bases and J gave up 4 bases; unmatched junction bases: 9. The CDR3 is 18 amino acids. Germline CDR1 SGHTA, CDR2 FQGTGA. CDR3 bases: TGTGCCAGCAGCCAAGGGACTAGCGGGAGTACCGGCACCGGGGAGCTGTTTTTT. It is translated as CASSQGTSGSTGTGELFF.

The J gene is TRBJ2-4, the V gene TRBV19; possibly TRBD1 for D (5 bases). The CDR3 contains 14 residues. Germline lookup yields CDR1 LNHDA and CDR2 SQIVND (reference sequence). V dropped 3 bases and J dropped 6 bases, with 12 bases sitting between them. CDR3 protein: CASSIDRGGNIQYF. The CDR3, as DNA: TGTGCCAGTAGTATTGACAGAGGCGGAAACATTCAGTACTTC.

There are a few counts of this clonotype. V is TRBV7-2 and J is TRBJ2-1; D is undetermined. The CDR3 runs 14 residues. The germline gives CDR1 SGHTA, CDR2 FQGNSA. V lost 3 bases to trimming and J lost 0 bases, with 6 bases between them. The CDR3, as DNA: TGTGCCAGCAGCTTTGAGAGCTCCTACAATGAGCAGTTCTTC. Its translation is CASSFESSYNEQFF.

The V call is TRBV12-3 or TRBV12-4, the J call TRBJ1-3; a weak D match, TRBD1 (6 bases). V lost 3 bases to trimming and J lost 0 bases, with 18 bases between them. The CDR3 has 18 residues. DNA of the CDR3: TGTGCCAGCAGTTTTGATGGGGGTCGGGACATCTCTGGAAACACCATATATTTT. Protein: CASSFDGGRDISGNTIYF.

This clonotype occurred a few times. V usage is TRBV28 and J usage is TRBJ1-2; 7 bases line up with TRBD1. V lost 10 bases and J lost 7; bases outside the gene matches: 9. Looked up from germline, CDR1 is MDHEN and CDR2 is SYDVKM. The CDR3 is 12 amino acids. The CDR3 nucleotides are TGTGCCACCTCCAGGGGGACATTTGGCTACACCTTC. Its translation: CATSRGTFGYTF.